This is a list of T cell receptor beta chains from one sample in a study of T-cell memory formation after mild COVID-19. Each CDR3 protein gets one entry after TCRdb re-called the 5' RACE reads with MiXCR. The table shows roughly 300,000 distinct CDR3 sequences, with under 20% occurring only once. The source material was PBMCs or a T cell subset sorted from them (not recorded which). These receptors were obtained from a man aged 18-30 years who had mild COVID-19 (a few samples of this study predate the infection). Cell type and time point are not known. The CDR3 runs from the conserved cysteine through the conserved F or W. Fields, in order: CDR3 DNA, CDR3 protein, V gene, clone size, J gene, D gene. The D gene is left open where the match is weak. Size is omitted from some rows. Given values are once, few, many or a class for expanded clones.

CDR3 DNA: TGTGCCAGCAGTCGCCCGGGCCGCCTCAATGAGCAGTTCTTC
CDR3 protein: CASSRPGRLNEQFF
V gene: TRBV6-5
clone size: NA
J gene: TRBJ2-1
D gene: NA

CDR3 DNA: TGTGCCTGGAGGGAAACAGGGGGCGGCTATGGCTACACCTTC
CDR3 protein: CAWRETGGGYGYTF
V gene: TRBV30
clone size: NA
J gene: TRBJ1-2
D gene: TRBD1

CDR3 DNA: TGCGCCAGCAGTGAGTCGTCAGATACGCAGTATTTT
CDR3 protein: CASSESSDTQYF
V gene: TRBV10-2
clone size: many
J gene: TRBJ2-3
D gene: NA

CDR3 DNA: TGCGCCAGCAGGGATTGGGACAGGAGCATTGTTGAAGCTTTCTTT
CDR3 protein: CASRDWDRSIVEAFF
V gene: TRBV4-1
clone size: few
J gene: TRBJ1-1
D gene: TRBD1

CDR3 DNA: TGCGCCAGCAGCCAGCCGGCGCAGGGGACGGTAGCCAAAAACATTCAGTACTTC
CDR3 protein: CASSQPAQGTVAKNIQYF
V gene: TRBV4-1
clone size: few
J gene: TRBJ2-4
D gene: NA

CDR3 DNA: TGCGCCAGCAGCTTGATTACTAGCGAAGATGAGCAGTTCTTC
CDR3 protein: CASSLITSEDEQFF
V gene: TRBV5-1
clone size: NA
J gene: TRBJ2-1
D gene: TRBD2

CDR3 DNA: TGTGCCAGCAGCCACCCCGGACTAGCGGTCCCAGATACGCAGTATTTT
CDR3 protein: CASSHPGLAVPDTQYF
V gene: TRBV3-1
clone size: few
J gene: TRBJ2-3
D gene: TRBD2

CDR3 DNA: TGCGCCAGCAGCCAAGGCGGGGCGGGACTACTGAACACTGAAGCTTTCTTT
CDR3 protein: CASSQGGAGLLNTEAFF
V gene: TRBV4-1
clone size: NA
J gene: TRBJ1-1
D gene: NA

CDR3 DNA: TGTGCCAGCAGACCTCCGTTAGGGGTGGAGACCCAGTACTTC
CDR3 protein: CASRPPLGVETQYF
V gene: TRBV6-5
clone size: few
J gene: TRBJ2-5
D gene: NA

CDR3 DNA: TGTGCCAGCAGCCTCTTCACAGGGGGTGGAGCGGATACGCAGTATTTT
CDR3 protein: CASSLFTGGGADTQYF
V gene: TRBV3-1
clone size: few
J gene: TRBJ2-3
D gene: TRBD1

CDR3 DNA: TGCGCCAGTCGGAGGTTCCAGGGGAGCCACGAGCAGTACTTC
CDR3 protein: CASRRFQGSHEQYF
V gene: TRBV5-1
clone size: many
J gene: TRBJ2-7
D gene: NA

CDR3 DNA: TGTGCCAGCAGCCAGAGACACCGAACTTTTTCACCCCTCCACTTT
CDR3 protein: CASSQRHRTFSPLHF
V gene: TRBV3-1
clone size: NA
J gene: TRBJ1-6
D gene: NA

CDR3 DNA: TGCGCCAGCAGCTTGCGGGACAGGGGAGAGACCCAGTACTTC
CDR3 protein: CASSLRDRGETQYF
V gene: TRBV5-1
clone size: many
J gene: TRBJ2-5
D gene: TRBD1

CDR3 DNA: TGTGCCAGCAGCATAAAAGGACAGGGGGCTAACACCATATATTTT
CDR3 protein: CASSIKGQGANTIYF
V gene: TRBV7-9
clone size: NA
J gene: TRBJ1-3
D gene: TRBD1

CDR3 DNA: TGCACCGCCCCAGGTCCGGCTAACTATGGCTACACCTTC
CDR3 protein: CTAPGPANYGYTF
V gene: TRBV20-1
clone size: NA
J gene: TRBJ1-2
D gene: NA

CDR3 DNA: TGTGCCAGCACCCGAGACCCCTCGGGAAACACCATATATTTT
CDR3 protein: CASTRDPSGNTIYF
V gene: TRBV6-5
clone size: few
J gene: TRBJ1-3
D gene: NA

CDR3 DNA: TGCAGTGCTGGGGATGGATTTGCGGGGGTGGGAGATACGCAGTATTTT
CDR3 protein: CSAGDGFAGVGDTQYF
V gene: TRBV20-1
clone size: few
J gene: TRBJ2-3
D gene: TRBD2

CDR3 DNA: TGTGCCAGCAGCCTAGCGGGCCTTAGCACAGATACGCAGTATTTT
CDR3 protein: CASSLAGLSTDTQYF
V gene: TRBV5-6
clone size: NA
J gene: TRBJ2-3
D gene: TRBD2

CDR3 DNA: TGTGCCAGCAGCCCCGGGACAGCGACAAGCTCTGGAAACACCATATATTTT
CDR3 protein: CASSPGTATSSGNTIYF
V gene: TRBV6-2/TRBV6-3
clone size: NA
J gene: TRBJ1-3
D gene: TRBD1

CDR3 DNA: TGTGCCAGCAGTTTTACCTTTTACGAGCAGTACTTC
CDR3 protein: CASSFTFYEQYF
V gene: TRBV12-3/TRBV12-4
clone size: NA
J gene: TRBJ2-7
D gene: NA

CDR3 DNA: TGCGCCAGCAGCCAACGAATATCTAGCAATCAGCCCCAGCATTTT
CDR3 protein: CASSQRISSNQPQHF
V gene: TRBV4-1
clone size: NA
J gene: TRBJ1-5
D gene: NA

CDR3 DNA: TGTGCCAGCAGACCCACAGGGTATCAGCCCCAGCATTTT
CDR3 protein: CASRPTGYQPQHF
V gene: TRBV6-6
clone size: many
J gene: TRBJ1-5
D gene: NA

CDR3 DNA: TGTGCCAGCAGCTCGTGGGCAGGGAATGAGCAGTTCTTC
CDR3 protein: CASSSWAGNEQFF
V gene: TRBV9
clone size: NA
J gene: TRBJ2-1
D gene: NA

CDR3 DNA: TGTGCCGCCCAGGATGGGGGAAATACGCAGTATTTT
CDR3 protein: CAAQDGGNTQYF
V gene: TRBV28
clone size: NA
J gene: TRBJ2-3
D gene: NA

CDR3 DNA: TGTGCCAGCAGGCTGTCTAGCGGGACTAGCTACGAGCAGTACTTC
CDR3 protein: CASRLSSGTSYEQYF
V gene: TRBV3-1
clone size: few
J gene: TRBJ2-7
D gene: TRBD2

CDR3 DNA: TGCGCCAGCAGTGAGTCCGATTGGGGTCAGCCCCAGCATTTT
CDR3 protein: CASSESDWGQPQHF
V gene: TRBV10-2
clone size: many
J gene: TRBJ1-5
D gene: NA

CDR3 DNA: TGTGCCAGCAGCAGGAAGCGGGGGGCGTCCACAGATACGCAGTATTTT
CDR3 protein: CASSRKRGASTDTQYF
V gene: TRBV7-6
clone size: few
J gene: TRBJ2-3
D gene: TRBD2

CDR3 DNA: TGTGCCAGAAGTTTGTGGGGGGTTCAAGAGACCCAGTACTTC
CDR3 protein: CARSLWGVQETQYF
V gene: TRBV27
clone size: NA
J gene: TRBJ2-5
D gene: NA

CDR3 DNA: TGCGCCAGCAGCTTGGAGGACAGGGTGACCAATGAGCAGTTCTTC
CDR3 protein: CASSLEDRVTNEQFF
V gene: TRBV5-1
clone size: few
J gene: TRBJ2-1
D gene: TRBD1

CDR3 DNA: TGCAGTGCGAGCAGCGGGGGCCCCTCAGATACGCAGTATTTT
CDR3 protein: CSASSGGPSDTQYF
V gene: TRBV20-1
clone size: few
J gene: TRBJ2-3
D gene: TRBD2

CDR3 DNA: TGTGCCAGCAGCTTAGCCATTTCGAACACCGGGGAGCTGTTTTTT
CDR3 protein: CASSLAISNTGELFF
V gene: TRBV7-9
clone size: few
J gene: TRBJ2-2
D gene: NA

CDR3 DNA: TGTGCCAGCAGTTTACGGGGAATCACTGAAGCTTTCTTT
CDR3 protein: CASSLRGITEAFF
V gene: TRBV12-3/TRBV12-4
clone size: NA
J gene: TRBJ1-1
D gene: NA

CDR3 DNA: TGTGCCAGCACTCGGGGCCCTTCTTCACCCCTCCACTTT
CDR3 protein: CASTRGPSSPLHF
V gene: TRBV12-3/TRBV12-4
clone size: NA
J gene: TRBJ1-6
D gene: NA

CDR3 DNA: TGTGCCAGCAGCGTGGGGGGACCCTACAATGAGCAGTTCTTC
CDR3 protein: CASSVGGPYNEQFF
V gene: TRBV9
clone size: few
J gene: TRBJ2-1
D gene: NA

CDR3 DNA: TGCGCCAGCAGCCCGGGACTAGCGGGGCCCACAGATACGCAGTATTTT
CDR3 protein: CASSPGLAGPTDTQYF
V gene: TRBV5-1
clone size: few
J gene: TRBJ2-3
D gene: TRBD2

CDR3 DNA: TGTGCCAGCTCACCAAGACAGGGGGCGGACTACACCTTC
CDR3 protein: CASSPRQGADYTF
V gene: TRBV18
clone size: NA
J gene: TRBJ1-2
D gene: TRBD1

CDR3 DNA: TGTGCCAGCAGCGTGCGCGGGGGGCCGCCGGGCGATACGCAGTATTTT
CDR3 protein: CASSVRGGPPGDTQYF
V gene: TRBV9
clone size: NA
J gene: TRBJ2-3
D gene: TRBD2

CDR3 DNA: TGTGCCAGCAGCACAACTACCCGGGACTCCACCTATAATTCACCCCTCCACTTT
CDR3 protein: CASSTTTRDSTYNSPLHF
V gene: TRBV7-8
clone size: many
J gene: TRBJ1-6
D gene: NA

CDR3 DNA: TGTGCCAGCAGCTCCGGAGGAAGGGAGCAGTACTTC
CDR3 protein: CASSSGGREQYF
V gene: TRBV3-1
clone size: few
J gene: TRBJ2-7
D gene: NA

CDR3 DNA: TGTGCCAGCCTTGTCGCGGGGGGGGCCGACAATGAGCAGTTCTTC
CDR3 protein: CASLVAGGADNEQFF
V gene: TRBV7-2
clone size: few
J gene: TRBJ2-1
D gene: TRBD2

CDR3 DNA: TGCGCCAGCAGCCAAGAAGGGTCTGGGGCCAACGTCCTGACTTTC
CDR3 protein: CASSQEGSGANVLTF
V gene: TRBV4-3
clone size: few
J gene: TRBJ2-6
D gene: NA

CDR3 DNA: TGTGCCAGCAGCTCCCCCGCGGGGCGGGGGGGGTTCACAGATACGCAGTATTTT
CDR3 protein: CASSSPAGRGGFTDTQYF
V gene: TRBV7-2
clone size: NA
J gene: TRBJ2-3
D gene: TRBD2

CDR3 DNA: TGCAGTGCTAGGGACAAGCTTCTCACCTTC
CDR3 protein: CSARDKLLTF
V gene: TRBV20-1
clone size: few
J gene: TRBJ1-2
D gene: NA

CDR3 DNA: TGTGCCAGTCGGGAAGTGGGCTCTGGAAACACCATATATTTT
CDR3 protein: CASREVGSGNTIYF
V gene: TRBV5-6
clone size: few
J gene: TRBJ1-3
D gene: NA

CDR3 DNA: TGTGCCAGCACGGGGGGCCCCGAGACCCAGTACTTC
CDR3 protein: CASTGGPETQYF
V gene: TRBV28
clone size: NA
J gene: TRBJ2-5
D gene: NA

CDR3 DNA: TGTGCCACCAGCAGAGTACGGCGGGGGCCAAGGCGAGAGACCCAGTACTTC
CDR3 protein: CATSRVRRGPRRETQYF
V gene: TRBV15
clone size: NA
J gene: TRBJ2-5
D gene: NA

CDR3 DNA: TGCGCCAGCAGCCCTATGTCTGCGGGGGGAACCTACGAGCAGTACTTC
CDR3 protein: CASSPMSAGGTYEQYF
V gene: TRBV5-1
clone size: few
J gene: TRBJ2-7
D gene: TRBD2

CDR3 DNA: TGCAGTGCTAGGGGGGGTCCCTATGGCTACACCTTC
CDR3 protein: CSARGGPYGYTF
V gene: TRBV20-1
clone size: NA
J gene: TRBJ1-2
D gene: NA

CDR3 DNA: TGTGCCAGCAGCCCCCCCTCCGGGACAGGGTTAAACGTCCTGACTTTC
CDR3 protein: CASSPPSGTGLNVLTF
V gene: TRBV7-2
clone size: NA
J gene: TRBJ2-6
D gene: TRBD1

CDR3 DNA: TGCAGTGCTAGGTTGGGGGCCGACGAGCAGTACTTC
CDR3 protein: CSARLGADEQYF
V gene: TRBV20-1
clone size: NA
J gene: TRBJ2-7
D gene: NA

CDR3 DNA: TGTGCCAGCAGCTTAGCGACTAGCGGGAGATACAATGAGCAGTTCTTC
CDR3 protein: CASSLATSGRYNEQFF
V gene: TRBV7-2
clone size: few
J gene: TRBJ2-1
D gene: TRBD2

CDR3 DNA: TGCAGTCTACAACAGGGATTTACTAATGAAAAACTGTTTTTT
CDR3 protein: CSLQQGFTNEKLFF
V gene: TRBV20-1
clone size: NA
J gene: TRBJ1-4
D gene: NA

CDR3 DNA: TGTGCCAGCAGTTACTCTGAGGGACAGGGCGCTGAGCAGTTCTTC
CDR3 protein: CASSYSEGQGAEQFF
V gene: TRBV6-6
clone size: few
J gene: TRBJ2-1
D gene: TRBD1

CDR3 DNA: TGTGCCAGCAGTTACCAGACCCCGATGGAGCAAGGCTACACCTTC
CDR3 protein: CASSYQTPMEQGYTF
V gene: TRBV6-5
clone size: NA
J gene: TRBJ1-2
D gene: NA

CDR3 DNA: TGCGCCAGCAGCTTACAGGGAGGGGAGGAAGAGACCCAGTACTTC
CDR3 protein: CASSLQGGEEETQYF
V gene: TRBV5-1
clone size: few
J gene: TRBJ2-5
D gene: NA

CDR3 DNA: TGCGCCAGCAGCCAAGATCAACAGGACACAGATACGCAGTATTTT
CDR3 protein: CASSQDQQDTDTQYF
V gene: TRBV4-3
clone size: NA
J gene: TRBJ2-3
D gene: NA

CDR3 DNA: TGTGCCAGCATTCCGACAGGGGTCTTAAATGAGCAGTTCTTC
CDR3 protein: CASIPTGVLNEQFF
V gene: TRBV12-3/TRBV12-4
clone size: NA
J gene: TRBJ2-1
D gene: TRBD1

CDR3 DNA: TGTGCCAGCAGCCCACAGGGAGGTGGAGAGACCCAGTACTTC
CDR3 protein: CASSPQGGGETQYF
V gene: TRBV5-6
clone size: many
J gene: TRBJ2-5
D gene: NA

CDR3 DNA: TGTGCCAGCAGCTTAAAGACCCCAGACTCTGGAAACACCATATATTTT
CDR3 protein: CASSLKTPDSGNTIYF
V gene: TRBV11-2
clone size: once
J gene: TRBJ1-3
D gene: NA

CDR3 DNA: TGTGCCAGCAGTTACGGTTTGACGGAACTGTATTTT
CDR3 protein: CASSYGLTELYF
V gene: TRBV6-2/TRBV6-3
clone size: NA
J gene: TRBJ1-4
D gene: NA